This T cell receptor beta chain was recovered during a study of T and B cells in COVID-19 patients. Study as a whole: Median age was about 30 years in the recovered cohort and 67 years in the active-infection cohort. Of more than 19 active-infection patients, under 15 were critically ill with mechanical ventilation or extracorporeal membrane oxygenation.

TRB was amplified from about 250-500 ng of blood genomic DNA. Study-wide findings and caveats: In COVID-19 patients, T cell receptor beta variable and joining gene use was reportedly strongly skewed.

This CDR3 is 16 amino acids long. With V trimmed by 6 bases and J by 5 bases, 15 bases remained unmatched. Judged by abundance, this clonotype is medium-sized (0.01 to 0.1%). Its antigen is not known. TRB rearrangements were amplified by multiplex PCR with BIOMED2 TRB-A/B primers. TCRdb ran MiXCR on the multiplex PCR reads and lists one entry per CDR3 protein. This sample yields 2,100 or so distinct CDR3 sequences, of which approximately 25% are seen a single time; about 66% belongs to the top ten. The specimen sequenced was blood. The sequence was obtained from a human donor with active COVID-19. This sequence joins TRBV12-3 or TRBV12-4 and TRBJ2-7, with 8 bases that match TRBD1. CDR3 protein: CASSPRGRTGKDEQYF. In nucleotides, the CDR3 is TGTGCCAGCAGCCCCCGGGGGAGGACAGGGAAGGACGAGCAGTACTTC.